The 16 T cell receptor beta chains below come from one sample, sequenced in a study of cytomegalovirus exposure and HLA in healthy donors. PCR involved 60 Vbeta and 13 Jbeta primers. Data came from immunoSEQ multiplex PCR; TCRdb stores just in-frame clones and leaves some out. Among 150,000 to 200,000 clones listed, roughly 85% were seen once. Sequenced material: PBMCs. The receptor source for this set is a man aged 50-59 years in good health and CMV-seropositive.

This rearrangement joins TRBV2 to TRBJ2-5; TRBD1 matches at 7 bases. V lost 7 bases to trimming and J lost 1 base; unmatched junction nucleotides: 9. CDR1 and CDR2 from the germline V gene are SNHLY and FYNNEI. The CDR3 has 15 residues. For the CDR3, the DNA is TGTGCCAGCAAGTCCGAGACAGGGCGCCAAGAGACCCAGTACTTC. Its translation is CASKSETGRQETQYF.

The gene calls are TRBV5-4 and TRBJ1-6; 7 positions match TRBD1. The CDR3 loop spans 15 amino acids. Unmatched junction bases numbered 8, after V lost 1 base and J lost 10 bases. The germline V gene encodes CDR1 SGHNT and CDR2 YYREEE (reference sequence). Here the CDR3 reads CASSLKTGVRSPLHF. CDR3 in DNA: TGTGCCAGCAGCTTGAAAACAGGGGTCCGATCACCCCTCCACTTT.

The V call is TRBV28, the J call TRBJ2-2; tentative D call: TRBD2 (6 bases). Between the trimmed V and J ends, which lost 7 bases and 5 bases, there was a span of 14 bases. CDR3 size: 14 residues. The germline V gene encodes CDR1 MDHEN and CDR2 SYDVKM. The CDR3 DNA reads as TGTGCCAGCATAACCCTAGCGAGTACCGGGGAGCTGTTTTTT. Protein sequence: CASITLASTGELFF.

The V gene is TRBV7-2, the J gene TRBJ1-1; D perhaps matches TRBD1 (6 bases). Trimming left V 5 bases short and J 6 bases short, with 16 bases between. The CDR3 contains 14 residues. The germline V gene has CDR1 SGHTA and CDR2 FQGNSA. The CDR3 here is CASSRPETGSEAFF. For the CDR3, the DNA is TGTGCCAGCAGCCGCCCTGAAACAGGGTCTGAAGCTTTCTTT. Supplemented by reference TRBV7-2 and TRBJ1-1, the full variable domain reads GAGVSQSPSNKVTEKGKDVELRCDPISGHTALYWYRQSLGQGLEFLIYFQGNSAPDKSGLPSDRFSAERTGGSVSTLTIQRTQQEDSAVYLCASSRPETGSEAFFGQGTRLTVV.

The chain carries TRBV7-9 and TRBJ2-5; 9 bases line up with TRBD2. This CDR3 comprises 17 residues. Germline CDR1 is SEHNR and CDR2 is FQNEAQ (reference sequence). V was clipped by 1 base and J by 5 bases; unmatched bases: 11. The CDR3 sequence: CASSLVRGGGEVETQYF. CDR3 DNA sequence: TGTGCCAGCAGCTTAGTTCGAGGCGGGGGGGAGGTGGAGACCCAGTACTTC.

CDR3 coding DNA: TGCGCCAGCAGCCCACACAAAGATACAGGGGGCCCCGGGGAGCTGTTTTTT. As protein: CASSPHKDTGGPGELFF. The chain joins TRBV5-1 to TRBJ2-2, with 9 positions matching TRBD1. V gave up 4 bases and J gave up 6 bases; unmatched junction bases: 13. Germline-derived CDR1 and CDR2 are SGHRS and YFSETQ. This CDR3 is built from 17 residues.

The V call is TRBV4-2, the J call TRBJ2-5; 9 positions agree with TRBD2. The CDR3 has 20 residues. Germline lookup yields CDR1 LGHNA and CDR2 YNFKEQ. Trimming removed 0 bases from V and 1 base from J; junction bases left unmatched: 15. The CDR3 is CASSQDRLAGSKRVQETQYF. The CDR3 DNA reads TGTGCCAGCAGCCAAGATCGCCTAGCGGGGTCCAAAAGGGTCCAAGAGACCCAGTACTTC.

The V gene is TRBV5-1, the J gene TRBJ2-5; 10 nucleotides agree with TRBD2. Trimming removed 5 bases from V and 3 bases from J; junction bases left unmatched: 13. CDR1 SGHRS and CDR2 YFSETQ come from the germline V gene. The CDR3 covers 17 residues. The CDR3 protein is CASSPIAGGPTKETQYF. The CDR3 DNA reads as TGCGCCAGCAGTCCAATAGCGGGGGGCCCTACTAAAGAGACCCAGTACTTC.

The CDR3 reads CASSQTGEFGYTF. The CDR3 DNA reads TGCGCCAGCAGCCAGACAGGGGAGTTTGGCTACACCTTC. This chain joins TRBV4-1 and TRBJ1-2; 8 nucleotides match TRBD1. Germline-derived CDR1 and CDR2 are MGHRA and YSYEKL. With V trimmed by 3 bases and J by 7 bases, 4 bases remained unmatched. The CDR3 loop spans 13 amino acids.

The CDR3 DNA follows: TGCGCCAGCAGCCGACACAGGGGCGAGACCCAGTACTTC. This codes for CASSRHRGETQYF. The genes are TRBV4-3 and TRBJ2-5; 7 nucleotides agree with TRBD1. The trim removed 4 bases at V and 5 bases at J, leaving 4 bases unmatched. The CDR3 covers 13 residues. CDR1 LGHNA and CDR2 YSLEER come from the germline V gene.

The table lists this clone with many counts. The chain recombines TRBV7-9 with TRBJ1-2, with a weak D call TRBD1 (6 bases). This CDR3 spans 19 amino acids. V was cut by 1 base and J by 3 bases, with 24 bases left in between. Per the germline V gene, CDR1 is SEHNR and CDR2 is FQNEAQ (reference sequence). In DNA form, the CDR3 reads TGTGCCAGCAGCTTAGTTGAGGGGCAGGGGACACCCATCTACTATGGCTACACCTTC. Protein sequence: CASSLVEGQGTPIYYGYTF.

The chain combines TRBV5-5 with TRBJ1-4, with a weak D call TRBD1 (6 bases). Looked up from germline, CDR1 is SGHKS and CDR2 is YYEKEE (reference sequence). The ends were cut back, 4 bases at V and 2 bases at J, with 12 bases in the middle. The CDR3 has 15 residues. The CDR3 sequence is CASSRQGFTNEKLFF. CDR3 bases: TGTGCCAGCAGCCGCCAGGGGTTCACTAATGAAAAACTGTTTTTT.

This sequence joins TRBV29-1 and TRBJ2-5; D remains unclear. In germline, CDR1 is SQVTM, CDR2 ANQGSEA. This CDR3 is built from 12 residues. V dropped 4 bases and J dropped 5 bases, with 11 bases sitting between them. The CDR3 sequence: CSVVRIDETQYF. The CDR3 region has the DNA TGCAGCGTTGTCAGGATCGACGAGACCCAGTACTTC.

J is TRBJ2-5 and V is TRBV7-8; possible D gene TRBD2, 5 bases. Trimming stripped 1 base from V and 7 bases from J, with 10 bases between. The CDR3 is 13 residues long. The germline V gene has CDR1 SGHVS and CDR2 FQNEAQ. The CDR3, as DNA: TGTGCCAGCAGCTTAGTAGGTGGGAGGACCCAGTACTTC. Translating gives CASSLVGGRTQYF.

CDR3 nucleotides: TGTGCCAGCAGCTTAGTAGGAAACACCATATATTTT. It is translated as CASSLVGNTIYF. This chain joins TRBV7-2 and TRBJ1-3; no clear D. Trimming removed 1 base at V and 4 bases at J, with 2 bases between. The CDR3 covers 12 residues. CDR1 is SGHTA, CDR2 FQGNSA, per germline.

Here the CDR3 reads CASSPRRYEKLFF. In nucleotides, the CDR3 is TGTGCCAGCAGTCCTCGGAGGTATGAAAAACTGTTTTTT. The rearrangement uses TRBV27 and TRBJ1-4, with D unclear. The CDR3 has 13 amino acids. CDR1 is MNHEY, CDR2 SMNVEV, per germline (reference sequence). Trimming shortened V by 5 bases and J by 6 bases, and 10 bases separated the two germline ends.